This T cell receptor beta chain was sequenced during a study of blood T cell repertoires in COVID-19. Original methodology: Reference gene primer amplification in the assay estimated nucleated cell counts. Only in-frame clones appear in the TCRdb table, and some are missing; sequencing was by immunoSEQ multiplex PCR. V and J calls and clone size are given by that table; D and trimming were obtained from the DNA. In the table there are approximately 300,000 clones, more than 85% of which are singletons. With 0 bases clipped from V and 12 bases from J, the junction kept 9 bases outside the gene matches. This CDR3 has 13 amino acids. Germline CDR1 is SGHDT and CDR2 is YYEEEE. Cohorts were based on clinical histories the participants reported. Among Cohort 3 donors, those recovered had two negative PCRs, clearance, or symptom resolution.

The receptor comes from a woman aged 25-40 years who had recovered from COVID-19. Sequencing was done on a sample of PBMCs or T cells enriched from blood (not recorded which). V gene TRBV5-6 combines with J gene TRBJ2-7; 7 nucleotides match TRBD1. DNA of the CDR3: TGTGCCAGCAGCTTGGGCCAACAGGGGCGCCTGTACTTC. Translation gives CASSLGQQGRLYF.